This is a list of T cell receptor beta chains from one sample in a study of shared clonotypes between healthy human individuals. Sequencing used immunoSEQ multiplex PCR; TCRdb keeps in-frame clones, though not all of them. This table has 1.5 million to 2.5 million clones, approximately 95% appearing once. The sequenced material came from naive CD8+ T cells sorted from blood. All receptors derive from a man younger than 30 in good health. Each CDR3 is given with its conserved first and last residue. Each record gives: J gene, D gene, V gene, clone size, CDR3 protein, CDR3 DNA. A D gene is named only where the DNA matches it firmly. Size tells how often a clone was seen (once, few, many) or the class of an expanded clone, and some rows leave it out.

J gene: TRBJ2-3; D gene: NA; V gene: TRBV27; clone size: NA; CDR3 protein: CASSLTRNTDTQYF; CDR3 DNA: TGTGCCAGCAGTTTAACCAGGAACACAGATACGCAGTATTTT
J gene: TRBJ2-1; D gene: NA; V gene: TRBV14; clone size: NA; CDR3 protein: CASSQLLGPYNEQFF; CDR3 DNA: TGTGCCAGCAGCCAATTACTAGGACCCTACAATGAGCAGTTCTTC
J gene: TRBJ2-7; D gene: NA; V gene: TRBV28; clone size: NA; CDR3 protein: CASSFTGWESSYEQYF; CDR3 DNA: TGTGCCAGCAGTTTTACAGGTTGGGAGAGCTCCTACGAGCAGTACTTC
J gene: TRBJ2-2; D gene: TRBD1; V gene: TRBV4-1; clone size: NA; CDR3 protein: CASSLRTGNTGELFF; CDR3 DNA: TGCGCCAGCAGCCTCAGGACAGGGAACACCGGGGAGCTGTTTTTT
J gene: TRBJ2-7; D gene: TRBD2; V gene: TRBV5-6; clone size: NA; CDR3 protein: CASSLGGTSGYEQYF; CDR3 DNA: TGTGCCAGCAGCTTGGGAGGAACTAGCGGCTACGAGCAGTACTTC
J gene: TRBJ2-7; D gene: TRBD1; V gene: TRBV9; clone size: NA; CDR3 protein: CASSATGTGAYEQYF; CDR3 DNA: TGTGCCAGCAGCGCAACCGGGACAGGGGCCTACGAGCAGTACTTC
J gene: TRBJ2-1; D gene: TRBD2; V gene: TRBV11-2; clone size: once; CDR3 protein: CASSTGTSGGSNEQFF; CDR3 DNA: TGTGCCAGCAGCACGGGGACTAGCGGGGGGTCCAATGAGCAGTTCTTC
J gene: TRBJ2-3; D gene: TRBD2; V gene: TRBV2; clone size: NA; CDR3 protein: CASSEGGGRSTDTQYF; CDR3 DNA: TGTGCCAGCAGTGAAGGGGGGGGTCGTAGCACAGATACGCAGTATTTT
J gene: TRBJ2-3; D gene: NA; V gene: TRBV11-2; clone size: NA; CDR3 protein: CASSSLLAVRGKDTQYF; CDR3 DNA: TGTGCCAGCAGCTCGCTACTAGCGGTCAGGGGGAAAGATACGCAGTATTTT
J gene: TRBJ2-1; D gene: TRBD1; V gene: TRBV7-3; clone size: NA; CDR3 protein: CASSLYVGQGSGGEQFF; CDR3 DNA: TGTGCCAGCAGCCTCTATGTGGGACAGGGTTCAGGGGGTGAGCAGTTCTTC
J gene: TRBJ2-3; D gene: NA; V gene: TRBV29-1; clone size: NA; CDR3 protein: CSVGRVGVFGTDTQYF; CDR3 DNA: TGCAGCGTTGGCAGGGTGGGGGTCTTCGGCACAGATACGCAGTATTTT
J gene: TRBJ2-1; D gene: NA; V gene: TRBV27; clone size: NA; CDR3 protein: CASSLGGTPIYNEQFF; CDR3 DNA: TGTGCCAGCAGTTTAGGGGGTACCCCAATATACAATGAGCAGTTCTTC
J gene: TRBJ2-7; D gene: NA; V gene: TRBV27; clone size: NA; CDR3 protein: CASSPGEGDGLYEQYF; CDR3 DNA: TGTGCCAGCTCCCCCGGCGAGGGAGATGGTCTCTACGAGCAGTACTTC
J gene: TRBJ1-2; D gene: NA; V gene: TRBV28; clone size: NA; CDR3 protein: CASGRFPQGYGYTF; CDR3 DNA: TGTGCCAGCGGCCGTTTCCCACAGGGCTATGGCTACACCTTC
J gene: TRBJ2-1; D gene: TRBD2; V gene: TRBV11-1; clone size: NA; CDR3 protein: CASSYGLAGDSSYNEQFF; CDR3 DNA: TGTGCCAGCAGCTACGGACTAGCGGGGGATAGCTCCTACAATGAGCAGTTCTTC
J gene: TRBJ2-2; D gene: NA; V gene: TRBV6-1; clone size: NA; CDR3 protein: CASSEALWGDAELFF; CDR3 DNA: TGTGCCAGCAGTGAAGCTCTTTGGGGGGACGCGGAGCTGTTTTTT
J gene: TRBJ2-5; D gene: NA; V gene: TRBV4-3; clone size: NA; CDR3 protein: CASSQDYERWYQETQYF; CDR3 DNA: TGCGCCAGCAGCCAAGATTATGAGAGGTGGTACCAAGAGACCCAGTACTTC
J gene: TRBJ2-7; D gene: NA; V gene: TRBV4-1; clone size: NA; CDR3 protein: CASSQGRAYEQYF; CDR3 DNA: TGCGCCAGCAGCCAAGGCAGGGCCTACGAGCAGTACTTC
J gene: TRBJ2-7; D gene: NA; V gene: TRBV12-5; clone size: NA; CDR3 protein: CASGAGPPYEQYF; CDR3 DNA: TGTGCTAGTGGTGCCGGGCCCCCCTACGAGCAGTACTTC
J gene: TRBJ2-1; D gene: NA; V gene: TRBV4-1; clone size: NA; CDR3 protein: CASSQLTSLVEQFF; CDR3 DNA: TGCGCCAGCAGCCAATTAACTAGTTTGGTTGAGCAGTTCTTC
J gene: TRBJ2-7; D gene: TRBD2; V gene: TRBV4-1; clone size: NA; CDR3 protein: CASSQTREVPYEQYF; CDR3 DNA: TGCGCCAGCAGCCAAACGCGGGAGGTTCCCTACGAGCAGTACTTC
J gene: TRBJ1-5; D gene: TRBD1; V gene: TRBV7-9; clone size: NA; CDR3 protein: CASSFDREAGQPQHF; CDR3 DNA: TGTGCCAGCAGCTTTGACAGGGAGGCGGGTCAGCCCCAGCATTTT
J gene: TRBJ2-1; D gene: NA; V gene: TRBV19; clone size: NA; CDR3 protein: CASSLAFNEQFF; CDR3 DNA: TGTGCCAGTAGTCTGGCCTTCAATGAGCAGTTCTTC
J gene: TRBJ2-1; D gene: NA; V gene: TRBV19; clone size: NA; CDR3 protein: CASSILAGEGINEQFF; CDR3 DNA: TGTGCCAGTAGTATATTGGCAGGGGAGGGTATCAATGAGCAGTTCTTC
J gene: TRBJ2-5; D gene: NA; V gene: TRBV6-5; clone size: NA; CDR3 protein: CASSYSGSQETQYF; CDR3 DNA: TGTGCCAGCAGTTACTCTGGCAGCCAAGAGACCCAGTACTTC
J gene: TRBJ2-7; D gene: TRBD1; V gene: TRBV7-6; clone size: NA; CDR3 protein: CASSSEPGQGAYEQYF; CDR3 DNA: TGTGCCAGCAGCTCCGAGCCGGGACAGGGGGCCTACGAGCAGTACTTC
J gene: TRBJ1-6; D gene: NA; V gene: TRBV2; clone size: NA; CDR3 protein: CATHLGGNSPLHF; CDR3 DNA: TGTGCCACCCACCTTGGAGGAAATTCACCCCTCCACTTT
J gene: TRBJ2-6; D gene: NA; V gene: TRBV7-9; clone size: NA; CDR3 protein: CAGLRGGQRRSGANVLTF; CDR3 DNA: TGTGCCGGACTACGTGGGGGGCAGAGGCGCTCTGGGGCCAACGTCCTGACTTTC